These 11 T cell receptor beta chains originate from one sample sequenced in a study of T cell clonotyping in hematopoietic cell transplantation. TCRdb keeps only in-frame clones here, not all; method: immunoSEQ multiplex PCR. The table shows roughly 46,000 clones, with roughly 80% occurring only once. The time point here: recipient sample about 28 days before transplant, after cytoreduction. The source was peripheral blood mononuclear cells, collected before stem cell transplant. These receptors all stem from a man between 60 and 75 years old with myelodysplastic syndrome. Some clones in this sample may be carry-over from other donors' samples.

CDR3: CASSTSYKAFF. CDR3 DNA: TGTGCCAGCAGCACTAGTTACAAAGCTTTCTTT. The chain couples TRBV6-6 to TRBJ1-1; D is unclear. Germline V lookup: CDR1 MNHNY, CDR2 SVGAGI (reference sequence). CDR3 length: 11 amino acids. V lost 6 bases and J lost 9, with 11 bases in between.

This clone was counted only a few times. The gene calls are TRBV27 and TRBJ1-5, with unresolved D. CDR1 MNHEY and CDR2 SMNVEV come from the germline V gene (reference sequence). The CDR3 loop spans 14 amino acids. With 4 bases removed from V and 11 bases from J, the gap between germline ends came to 18 bases. For the CDR3, the DNA is TGTGCCAGCAGTTCAATCAACCCCCGGTCGGCCCAGCATTTT. The encoded protein is CASSSINPRSAQHF.

This clone was counted once. This chain uses TRBV11-2 with TRBJ1-5; D ambiguous. The CDR3 has 14 residues. Germline-derived CDR1 and CDR2 are SGHAT and FQNNGV. Trimming stripped 5 bases from V and 5 bases from J, with 13 bases between. CDR3 coding DNA: TGTGCCAGCAGCCCTTCGGAGGGATATCAGCCCCAGCATTTT. Its translation is CASSPSEGYQPQHF.

This clone was seen only once. This chain links TRBV5-1 with TRBJ1-2, with 8 bases aligning to TRBD1. Trimming cost V 3 bases and J 8 bases; bases outside gene matches: 12. The CDR3 runs 15 residues. Germline V gives CDR1 SGHRS, CDR2 YFSETQ. The CDR3 nucleotides read TGCGCCAGCAGCTCGAACCCGGGACAGGTCTTAGGCTACACCTTC. It yields the protein CASSSNPGQVLGYTF.

This clone was seen a handful of times. The rearrangement uses TRBV4-3 and TRBJ2-4; D ambiguous. Germline-derived CDR1 and CDR2 are LGHNA and YSLEER. The germline V and J ends were trimmed by 0 bases and 11 bases, with 11 bases remaining between them. This CDR3 comprises 13 residues. The CDR3 spells CASSQDAQAFQYF. The CDR3 DNA reads as TGCGCCAGCAGCCAAGATGCCCAGGCCTTTCAGTACTTC.

The chain uses TRBV11-1 and TRBJ1-1; tentatively, D is TRBD1 (6 bases). The CDR3 totals 18 residues. CDR1 and CDR2 (germline): SGHAT, FQDESV (reference sequence). V was trimmed by 0 bases and J by 1 base, leaving 18 bases between them. The CDR3 bases are TGTGCCAGCAGCTTAGCCCCCTTTTCGACAGGCGGGAACACTGAAGCTTTCTTT. It encodes CASSLAPFSTGGNTEAFF.

The V gene is TRBV4-3, the J gene TRBJ1-2; 8 bases fit TRBD1. Germline CDR1 is LGHNA and CDR2 is YSLEER. Losses at the gene ends were 0 bases for V and 2 bases for J; bases not matched to a gene: 5. The length of the CDR3 is 16 residues. CDR3 in amino acids: CASSQDVTGANYGYTF. The CDR3 bases are TGCGCCAGCAGCCAAGATGTGACAGGGGCGAACTATGGCTACACCTTC.

The sample holds one count of this clone. The chain couples TRBV7-2 to TRBJ1-2; possible D gene TRBD1, 6 bases. Germline V gives CDR1 SGHTA, CDR2 FQGNSA. The V gene lost 5 bases and the J gene lost 1 base, with 14 bases spanning the gap. This CDR3 comprises 15 residues. Written as DNA, the CDR3 is TGTGCCAGCAGCCCACAGGGCAGCCTTAACTATGGCTACACCTTC. Its translation: CASSPQGSLNYGYTF.

The chain combines TRBV7-8 with TRBJ2-2; 9 bases fit TRBD2. The CDR3 runs to 16 residues. After removal of 5 bases from V and 6 bases from J, the junction contained 10 bases not matched to a gene. Germline-derived CDR1 and CDR2 are SGHVS and FQNEAQ. The CDR3 coding sequence is TGTGCCAGCAGCCGGACCGGGACTAGCCCAGCCGGGGAGCTGTTTTTT. Its protein product is CASSRTGTSPAGELFF.

This clone was recorded a few times. V is TRBV14 and J is TRBJ2-3; 15 bases line up with TRBD2. Germline assignment: CDR1 SGHDN and CDR2 FVKESK. The CDR3 contains 17 residues. V was clipped by 1 base and J by 8 bases; unmatched bases: 7. CDR3 DNA sequence: TGTGCCAGCAGCCAAGTCGGACTAGCGGGGGGGGAAGCTACGCAGTATTTT. This sequence encodes CASSQVGLAGGEATQYF.

The chain couples TRBV7-2 to TRBJ2-1; perhaps TRBD2 as D (5 bases). CDR1 SGHTA and CDR2 FQGNSA come from the germline V gene. The CDR3 has 13 amino acids. V was cut by 4 bases and J by 7 bases, with 11 bases left in between. This CDR3 reads CASSSTPGNEQFF. The CDR3 DNA reads as TGTGCCAGCAGCTCAACTCCGGGGAATGAGCAGTTCTTC.